This T cell receptor beta chain was captured in a study of blood T cells in healthy people across ages. Combining a sample-barcoded 5' primer with a J-beta primer mix, a second PCR ran for 7 to 11 cycles. TCRdb reprocessed the 5' RACE reads with MiXCR, giving one entry per CDR3 protein. The table lists 800,000 or so distinct CDR3 sequences, around 45% of them singletons. The V end lost 7 bases, the J end lost 5 bases, and 18 bases lay between the germline ends. Germline CDR1 and CDR2: SEHNR and FQNEAQ (reference sequence). The CDR3 is made up of 15 amino acids. The sequence derives from a man aged 80 or over in good health. The material sequenced was blood. The chain uses TRBV7-9 and TRBJ2-1, with D perhaps TRBD2 (6 bases). CDR3 region: CASTIGGGAHNEQFF. The CDR3 bases are TGTGCCAGCACCATCGGGGGTGGTGCTCACAATGAGCAGTTCTTC. The variable domain in full, completed from reference TRBV7-9 and TRBJ2-1, reads DTGVSQNPRHKITKRGQNVTFRCDPISEHNRLYWYRQTLGQGPEFLTYFQNEAQLEKSRLLSDRFSAERPKGSFSTLEIQRTEQGDSAMYLCASTIGGGAHNEQFFGPGTRLTVL.